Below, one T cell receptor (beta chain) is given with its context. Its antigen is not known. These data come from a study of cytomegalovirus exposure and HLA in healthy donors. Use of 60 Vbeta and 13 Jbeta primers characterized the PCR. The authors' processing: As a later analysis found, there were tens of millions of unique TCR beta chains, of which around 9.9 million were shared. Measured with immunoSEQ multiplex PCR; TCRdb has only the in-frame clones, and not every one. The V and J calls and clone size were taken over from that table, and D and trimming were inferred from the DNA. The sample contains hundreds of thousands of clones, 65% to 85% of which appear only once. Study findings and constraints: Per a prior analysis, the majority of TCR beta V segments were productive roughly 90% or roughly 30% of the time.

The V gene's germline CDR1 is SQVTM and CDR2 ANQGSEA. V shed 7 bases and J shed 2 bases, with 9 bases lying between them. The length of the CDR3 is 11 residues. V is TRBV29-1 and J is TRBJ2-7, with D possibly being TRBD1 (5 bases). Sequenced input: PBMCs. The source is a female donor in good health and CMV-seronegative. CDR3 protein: CSGQGTYEQYF. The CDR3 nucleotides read TGCAGCGGCCAGGGAACCTACGAGCAGTACTTC.